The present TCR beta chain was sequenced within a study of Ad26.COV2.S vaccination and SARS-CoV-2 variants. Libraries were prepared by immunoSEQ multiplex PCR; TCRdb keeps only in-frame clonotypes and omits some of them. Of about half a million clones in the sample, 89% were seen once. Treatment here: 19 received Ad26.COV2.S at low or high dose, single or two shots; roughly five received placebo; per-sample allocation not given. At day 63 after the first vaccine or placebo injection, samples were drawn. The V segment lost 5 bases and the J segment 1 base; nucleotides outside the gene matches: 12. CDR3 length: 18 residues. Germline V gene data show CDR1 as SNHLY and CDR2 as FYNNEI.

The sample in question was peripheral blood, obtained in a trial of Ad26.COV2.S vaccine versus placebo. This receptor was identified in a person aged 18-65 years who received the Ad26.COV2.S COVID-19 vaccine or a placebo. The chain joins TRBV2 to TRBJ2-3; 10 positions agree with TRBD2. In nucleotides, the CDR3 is TGTGCCAGCAGTCTATACGGACTAGCGGCCGGGGGCACAGATACGCAGTATTTT. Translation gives CASSLYGLAAGGTDTQYF.